The clone carrying this T cell receptor beta chain was found many times. What it recognizes is unknown. Template material for amplifying TCR beta CDR3 regions consisted of RNA transcripts. Researchers ran a first-round RT-PCR on the TCR CDR3 using the HTBI primer set. TCRdb used MiXCR to reprocess the multiplex PCR reads, holding one entry per CDR3 protein. The profile covers about 410,000 distinct CDR3 sequences, with about 15% appearing a single time and around 14% taken by the ten largest. The sample originates from a study of T cells in Graves' hyperthyroidism and ophthalmopathy. Whole-study results and caveats: Blood also contained most expanded thyroid clonotypes above 0.001. Ophthalmopathy, which appeared later, was predicted by the model a median roughly 6.4 months before onset. Using 13 V-J features, a model discriminated ophthalmopathy from stable hyperthyroidism.

Exclusions: uncontrolled infection, other autoimmune disease, pregnancy, lactation. This CDR3 spans 14 amino acids. Per germline, CDR1 KGHSH and CDR2 LQKENI. V lost 3 bases to trimming and J lost 6 bases, with 9 bases between them. The rearrangement uses TRBV18 and TRBJ1-6; no reliable D call. The receptor was derived from a man aged 18-30 years with Graves' ophthalmopathy. Sequencing was done on a sample of blood. This CDR3 reads CASSPPSSNSPLHF. CDR3 bases: TGTGCCAGCTCACCTCCGAGCAGTAATTCACCCCTCCACTTT.